The source of this T cell receptor beta chain is a study of post-analysis software for immune sequencing data. Across the whole study: Recorded disease courses covered relapsing-remitting, secondary progressive and progressive-relapsing multiple sclerosis. Some patients had no subtype annotation. Findings and limits, study-wide: Controls' normalized Chao1 diversity significantly exceeded that of multiple sclerosis patients. The authors found that F measure strongly co-clustered same-batch samples. Controls showed lower frequencies than patients for five TRBV segments, and TRBV5-6, TRBV5-1 and TRBV20-1 were among these.

As for this clonotype: Its antigen is not identified.

The CDR3 loop spans 17 amino acids. CDR1 and CDR2 from the germline V gene are SGHTA and FQGNSA. V shed 5 bases, J shed 5 bases, and the junction held 9 bases outside the gene matches. TCR beta cDNA libraries included unique molecular identifiers. TCRdb called the PCR reads again in MiXCR, with one record for every CDR3 protein. This sample yields some 690,000 distinct CDR3 sequences, of which 59% are seen a single time; about 11% belongs to the top ten. This receptor was obtained from a girl between 2 and 10 years old with multiple sclerosis. The chain carries TRBV7-2 and TRBJ2-3; TRBD2 matches at 14 bases. The sample consisted of blood. The DNA for the CDR3 is TGTGCCAGCAGCCGCCAAGGACTAGCGGGGGGCGGAGATACGCAGTATTTT. As protein: CASSRQGLAGGGDTQYF.